Below, one TCR beta chain is given with its context. The antigen remains undetermined. Use of 60 Vbeta and 13 Jbeta primers characterized the PCR. Here immunoSEQ multiplex PCR was the method, and the copy in TCRdb shows in-frame clones only, minus some. The table gives some 120,000 clones; the top ten clones make up 2.5% to 3% of it. The data are from a study of cytomegalovirus exposure and HLA in healthy donors. Overall study: Researchers previously reported finding some 110 million unique TCR beta sequences from 170 million or so T cells.

Study-level points and caveats: Among TCR beta chains, those listed as cytomegalovirus-associated numbered under 200.

This TCR was sampled from a man aged 25 to 45 in good health and CMV-seronegative. Sequences were obtained from PBMCs.

CDR3: CASSAKLGQLSYEQYF. In DNA, the CDR3 is TGTGCCAGCAGTGCTAAGTTAGGACAGCTCTCCTACGAGCAGTACTTC. This chain links TRBV25-1 with TRBJ2-7; D is perhaps TRBD1 (6 bases). Germline V gene lookup returns CDR1 MGHDK and CDR2 SYGVNS. The CDR3 is 16 amino acids. V gave up 4 bases and J gave up 0 bases, with 16 bases separating them.